This TCR beta chain appears in the sequencing data of a study of blood T cell repertoires in COVID-19. Trimming pared 4 bases from V and 5 bases from J, leaving 9 bases between. The CDR3 extends over 13 amino acids. The table came from immunoSEQ multiplex PCR; TCRdb's copy has only in-frame clones and leaves some out. The data show 55,000 to 80,000 clones, roughly 74% seen once. This receptor was taken from a woman at least 80 years old with acute or convalescent COVID-19. The chain recombines TRBV12-3 or TRBV12-4 with TRBJ2-1, with D perhaps matching TRBD2 (6 bases). Sample: peripheral blood. CDR3: CASSSGLDNEQFF. In nucleotides, the CDR3 is TGTGCCAGCAGTTCGGGACTGGACAATGAGCAGTTCTTC.